These 16 T cell receptor beta chains were sequenced from one sample in a study of shared clonotypes between healthy human individuals. Sequenced by immunoSEQ multiplex PCR; TCRdb stores in-frame clones only, minus some. The sample has approximately 2,000,000 clones; just under 95% are singletons. CD8 cells classed as naive were CD45RO-negative and positively selected for CCR7, excluding terminally differentiated effector memory CD45RA+ cells. Sequenced: naive CD8+ T cells from PBMCs. The receptors were sampled from a man between 18 and 29 years old in good health. Some clones in this sample may be carry-over from other donors' samples.

V is TRBV9 and J is TRBJ2-7, with TRBD1 matching over 8 bases. The CDR3 extends over 15 amino acids. The germline gives CDR1 SGDLS, CDR2 YYNGEE. The J segment lost 3 bases and the V segment lost 4 bases, leaving 9 bases of the junction unmatched. In nucleotides, the CDR3 is TGTGCCAGCAGCTCGGACAGGGCTACCGACTACGAGCAGTACTTC. Translated, it gives CASSSDRATDYEQYF.

The CDR3 is CASSEGGPEAFF. CDR3 in DNA: TGTGCCAGCAGTGAAGGTGGCCCTGAAGCTTTCTTT. This chain links TRBV6-1 with TRBJ1-1, with D uncertain. V lost 1 base and J lost 6, with 6 bases in between. This CDR3 has 12 amino acids. Germline values: CDR1 MNHNS, CDR2 SASEGT.

This clone came up once. The rearrangement joins TRBV29-1 to TRBJ1-2; 8 bases are a match to TRBD1. The CDR3 spans 15 residues. Germline CDR1 is SQVTM and CDR2 is ANQGSEA. Trimming took 0 bases from V and 5 from J; bases not matched to a gene: 8. The CDR3 DNA follows: TGCAGCGTTGAAGATCCGCAGGGGGCAGGGTATGGCTACACCTTC. It codes for CSVEDPQGAGYGYTF. Together with reference TRBV29-1 and TRBJ1-2, the CDR3 gives the full variable domain: SAVISQKPSRDICQRGTSLTIQCQVDSQVTMMFWYRQQPGQSLTLIATANQGSEATYESGFVIDKFPISRPNLTFSTLTVSNMSPEDSSIYLCSVEDPQGAGYGYTFGSGTRLTVV.

The rearrangement joins TRBV7-9 to TRBJ1-4; no firm D call. Germline V gene sequence: CDR1 SEHNR, CDR2 FQNEAQ (reference sequence). V gave up 3 bases and J gave up 2 bases, with 16 bases separating them. CDR3 length: 17 residues. CDR3 residues: CASSFPEQGRTNEKLFF. In DNA form, the CDR3 reads TGTGCCAGCAGCTTCCCGGAACAAGGGCGGACTAATGAAAAACTGTTTTTT.

The rearrangement uses TRBV7-8 and TRBJ1-1, with 8 bases identical to TRBD1. Germline V gene data show CDR1 as SGHVS and CDR2 as FQNEAQ. The V and J ends lost 5 bases and 2 bases, in that order; junction bases with no gene match: 7. The CDR3 has 15 amino acids. The CDR3 is CASSPRDRTNTEAFF. The DNA for the CDR3 is TGTGCCAGCAGCCCCAGGGACAGGACAAACACTGAAGCTTTCTTT. Full variable domain (missing parts from reference TRBV7-8 and TRBJ1-1): GAGVSQSPRYKVAKRGQDVALRCDPISGHVSLFWYQQALGQGPEFLTYFQNEAQLDKSGLPSDRFFAERPEGSVSTLKIQRTQQEDSAVYLCASSPRDRTNTEAFFGQGTRLTVV.

The V and J genes are TRBV28 and TRBJ2-5; 10 nucleotides match TRBD1. The CDR3 length is 18 residues. The trim removed 2 bases at V and 5 bases at J, leaving 14 bases unmatched. From germline, CDR1 is MDHEN and CDR2 SYDVKM. CDR3 bases: TGTGCCAGCAGTTTAGGGACAGGGGCGCGGTACTTGTTGGAGACCCAGTACTTC. It encodes CASSLGTGARYLLETQYF.

The chain couples TRBV19 to TRBJ2-7; 11 nucleotides agree with TRBD1. V shed 7 bases, J shed 4 bases, and the junction held 9 bases outside the gene matches. The CDR3 spans 15 residues. Germline-derived CDR1 and CDR2 are LNHDA and SQIVND (reference sequence). The CDR3 region has the DNA TGTGCCAGTATGGGATGGACAGGGGGCTGGTACGAGCAGTACTTC. Translated, it gives CASMGWTGGWYEQYF.

This chain connects TRBV28 to TRBJ2-7; TRBD2 agrees at 7 bases. V gave up 7 bases and J gave up 6 bases; unmatched junction bases: 12. The CDR3 is 14 residues long. CDR1 is MDHEN and CDR2 is SYDVKM in the germline V gene. The CDR3 here is CASTRTSSFPEQYF. The CDR3 nucleotides are TGTGCCAGCACTAGGACTAGTTCTTTCCCCGAGCAGTACTTC.

CDR3 bases: TGTGCCAGCAGCTTCCTTAGCTTCGAGCAGTACTTC. Translating gives CASSFLSFEQYF. The chain links TRBV7-2 to TRBJ2-7, with no clear D. Germline V lookup: CDR1 SGHTA, CDR2 FQGNSA. Deletions cut 3 bases from V and 6 bases from J, with 9 bases between. The CDR3 runs 12 residues.

This clone is a singleton in its sample. The chain combines TRBV9 with TRBJ2-7; TRBD2 matches 7 bases. Losses at the gene ends were 0 bases for V and 5 bases for J; bases not matched to a gene: 5. The CDR3 is made up of 14 amino acids. Germline loops: CDR1 SGDLS, CDR2 YYNGEE. The CDR3 region has the DNA TGTGCCAGCAGCGTAGCGGGAGGTAGGGACGAGCAGTACTTC. The encoded protein is CASSVAGGRDEQYF. The complete variable domain, with remaining parts taken from reference TRBV9 and TRBJ2-7, reads DSGVTQTPKHLITATGQRVTLRCSPRSGDLSVYWYQQSLDQGLQFLIQYYNGEERAKGNILERFSAQQFPDLHSELNLSSLELGDSALYFCASSVAGGRDEQYFGPGTRLTVT.

This clone was counted between two and nine times. The DNA of the CDR3 is TGTGCCATCGTTGAGGGGACTGAAGCTTTCTTT. Encoded protein: CAIVEGTEAFF. The V call is TRBV10-3, the J call TRBJ1-1; D is perhaps TRBD1 (5 bases). The CDR3 contains 11 residues. V lost 8 bases, J lost 5 bases, and 9 bases lay in between. The germline V gene has CDR1 ENHRY and CDR2 SYGVKD.

This clone came up once. The CDR3 region is CASSQEGYGQAYEQYF. CDR3 DNA: TGTGCCAGCAGCCAAGAAGGATACGGGCAGGCCTACGAGCAGTACTTC. This sequence joins TRBV4-2 and TRBJ2-7, with unresolved D. The germline gives CDR1 LGHNA, CDR2 YNFKEQ. The CDR3 extends over 16 amino acids. The V gene lost 0 bases and the J gene lost 2 bases, with 14 bases spanning the gap.

This clone was detected once. V is TRBV27 and J is TRBJ2-4; possible D gene TRBD2, 6 bases. CDR3 length: 15 residues. Germline CDR1 MNHEY, CDR2 SMNVEV (reference sequence). Trimming took 5 bases from V and 6 from J, leaving 17 bases between them. DNA of the CDR3: TGTGCCAGCAGTCCCCTCGGCGGGAATTTAAACATTCAGTACTTC. It specifies CASSPLGGNLNIQYF.

This CDR3 reads CASSRGPRRPGELFF. The CDR3 DNA follows: TGTGCCAGCAGCCGGGGACCTCGCCGCCCCGGGGAGCTGTTTTTT. The rearrangement joins TRBV6-5 to TRBJ2-2, with D possibly being TRBD1 or TRBD2 (5 bases each). Looked up from germline, CDR1 is MNHEY and CDR2 is SVGAGI. This CDR3 is 15 amino acids long. The V end lost 6 bases, the J end lost 6 bases, and 17 bases lay between the germline ends.

This chain links TRBV7-9 with TRBJ2-5; D assignment may be TRBD1 or TRBD2 (5 bases each). The CDR3 covers 17 residues. The germline V and J ends were trimmed by 5 bases and 3 bases, with 22 bases remaining between them. Germline values: CDR1 SEHNR, CDR2 FQNEAQ (reference sequence). The CDR3 nucleotides read TGTGCCAGCAGCCAGGGACCGGACGATCCCTATGAAGAGACCCAGTACTTC. Its protein product is CASSQGPDDPYEETQYF.

As to this clone: Other DNA sequences within the sample encode an identical CDR3. The chain couples TRBV6-5 to TRBJ1-5; D ambiguous. The CDR3 runs to 16 residues. The V gene's germline CDR1 is MNHEY and CDR2 SVGAGI. V was pared by 0 bases and J by 1 base, with 10 bases between. CDR3 sequence reads: CASSYSAGLSNQPQHF. As DNA, the CDR3 is TGTGCCAGCAGTTACTCGGCGGGATTGAGCAATCAGCCCCAGCATTTT.